The 8 T cell receptor beta chains listed next were all sequenced from one sample in a study of T cell repertoires in cytomegalovirus infection. Via MiXCR, TCRdb re-called the reads, giving one row per CDR3 protein. The table has approximately 250,000 distinct CDR3 sequences, 10% to 15% seen once. Sequencing was performed on PBMCs. The receptors here all came from a human donor in good health (CMV status not recorded). Some clones in this sample may be carry-over from other donors' samples.

The gene calls are TRBV29-1 and TRBJ1-3, with TRBD1 matching over 8 bases. Germline V lookup: CDR1 SQVTM, CDR2 ANQGSEA. The CDR3 is 13 residues long. The ends lost 6 bases at V and 1 base at J; junction bases unmatched: 2. CDR3 loop: CSVRQGSGNTIYF. As DNA, the CDR3 is TGCAGCGTCAGACAGGGGTCTGGAAACACCATATATTTT. Complete variable domain (other parts from reference TRBV29-1 and TRBJ1-3): SAVISQKPSRDICQRGTSLTIQCQVDSQVTMMFWYRQQPGQSLTLIATANQGSEATYESGFVIDKFPISRPNLTFSTLTVSNMSPEDSSIYLCSVRQGSGNTIYFGEGSWLTVV.

This clonotype was detected ten times or more. The chain combines TRBV6-2 or TRBV6-3 with TRBJ2-7; 9 bases line up with TRBD1. The V segment lost 2 bases and the J segment 5 bases; nucleotides outside the gene matches: 10. The CDR3 spans 16 residues. Germline V gene lookup returns CDR1 MNHEY and CDR2 SVGEGT. The CDR3 DNA sequence: TGTGCCAGCAGTTACAGGACAGGGGACTTTGCCCACGAGCAGTACTTC. The encoded protein is CASSYRTGDFAHEQYF.

V and J are TRBV6-5 and TRBJ1-3; no clear D. CDR1 is MNHEY and CDR2 is SVGAGI in the germline V gene. The CDR3 runs 13 residues. Trimming cost V 4 bases and J 0 bases, with 4 bases left between them. The chain's CDR3 is CASSFDSGNTIYF. The CDR3 DNA reads as TGTGCCAGCAGTTTTGACTCTGGAAACACCATATATTTT.

There are many counts of this clonotype. The V gene is TRBV5-4, the J gene TRBJ2-1, with TRBD2 matching over 9 bases. V was clipped by 4 bases and J by 8 bases; unmatched bases: 16. There are 17 residues in the CDR3. Germline V gene data show CDR1 as SGHNT and CDR2 as YYREEE (reference sequence). The CDR3 sequence: CASSPPGKRGAQHEQFF. The CDR3 bases are TGTGCCAGCAGCCCCCCAGGGAAGCGGGGGGCCCAACATGAGCAGTTCTTC.

The rearrangement links TRBV20-1 to TRBJ2-2; 8 bases fit TRBD2. This CDR3 region has 15 residues. CDR1 DFQATT and CDR2 SNEGSKA come from the germline V gene (reference sequence). J gave up 3 bases and V 1 base, and 4 bases lay outside the gene matches. Here the CDR3 reads CSARVPAGDTGELFF. The CDR3 nucleotides read TGCAGTGCTAGAGTTCCAGCGGGAGACACCGGGGAGCTGTTTTTT.

Only a few counts were recorded for this clonotype. The chain uses TRBV10-3 and TRBJ2-3, with D hard to call. V shed 6 bases and J shed 3 bases, with 10 bases lying between them. This CDR3 has 13 residues. Germline V gene lookup returns CDR1 ENHRY and CDR2 SYGVKD. Written as DNA, the CDR3 is TGTGCCATCAGACCAACAGAGACAGATACGCAGTATTTT. This sequence encodes CAIRPTETDTQYF.

This clonotype was observed many times. The CDR3 nucleotides are TGCAGCGTTGACAGGGCGGGGATTGGCACTGAAGCTTTCTTT. Residues: CSVDRAGIGTEAFF. This sequence joins TRBV29-1 and TRBJ1-1; maybe TRBD1 (5 bases). CDR3 length: 14 amino acids. The germline V and J ends were trimmed by 3 bases and 4 bases, with 15 bases remaining between them. Germline CDR1 SQVTM, CDR2 ANQGSEA.

The chain is built from TRBV11-2 and TRBJ2-3; D is perhaps TRBD1 (6 bases). Trimming took off 1 base at V and 13 bases at J, with 18 bases between the two ends. This CDR3 is 14 amino acids long. Germline CDR1 is SGHAT and CDR2 is FQNNGV. CDR3 sequence reads: CASSLGGGRGEEYF. DNA for the CDR3: TGTGCCAGCAGCTTAGGAGGGGGTCGGGGCGAGGAGTATTTT. Variable domain in full (rest from reference TRBV11-2 and TRBJ2-3): EAGVAQSPRYKIIEKRQSVAFWCNPISGHATLYWYQQILGQGPKLLIQFQNNGVVDDSQLPKDRFSAERLKGVDSTLKIQPAKLEDSAVYLCASSLGGGRGEEYFGPGTRLTVL.